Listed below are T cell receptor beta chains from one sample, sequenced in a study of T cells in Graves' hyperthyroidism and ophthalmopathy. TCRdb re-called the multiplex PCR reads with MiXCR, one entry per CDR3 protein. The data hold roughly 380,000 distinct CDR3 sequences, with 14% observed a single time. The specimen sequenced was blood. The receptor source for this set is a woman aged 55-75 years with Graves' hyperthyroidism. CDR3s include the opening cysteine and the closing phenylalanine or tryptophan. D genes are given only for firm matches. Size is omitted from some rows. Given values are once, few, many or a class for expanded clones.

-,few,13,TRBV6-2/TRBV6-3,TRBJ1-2,CASGNRVTYGYTF,TGTGCCAGCGGAAACAGGGTGACCTATGGCTACACCTTC
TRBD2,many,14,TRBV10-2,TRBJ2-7,CASLGTSGSYEQYF,TGCGCCAGCTTGGGGACTAGCGGGAGTTACGAGCAGTACTTC
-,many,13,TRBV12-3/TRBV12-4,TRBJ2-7,CASRPTSINEQYF,TGTGCCAGCAGACCCACTAGTATCAACGAGCAGTACTTC
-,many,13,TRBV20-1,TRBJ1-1,CSARDQGFTEAFF,TGCAGTGCTAGAGATCAGGGGTTCACTGAAGCTTTCTTT
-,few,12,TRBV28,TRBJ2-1,CASTLGGNEQFF,TGTGCCAGCACCTTGGGGGGAAATGAGCAGTTCTTC
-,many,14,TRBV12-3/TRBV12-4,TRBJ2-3,CASSLYPNTDTQYF,TGTGCCAGCAGTTTATACCCAAACACAGATACGCAGTATTTT
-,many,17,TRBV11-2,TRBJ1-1,CASSLRSTVGSHGEAFF,TGTGCCAGCAGCTTACGCTCCACAGTGGGTTCCCATGGTGAAGCTTTCTTT
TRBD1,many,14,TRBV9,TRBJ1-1,CASSVTGGYTEAFF,TGTGCCAGCAGCGTGACAGGGGGGTACACTGAAGCTTTCTTT
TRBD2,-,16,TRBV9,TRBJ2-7,CASSVGGREGPWEQYF,TGTGCCAGCAGCGTAGGAGGGCGGGAGGGCCCCTGGGAGCAGTACTTC
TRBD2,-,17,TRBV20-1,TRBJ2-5,CSARGWGASGSGETQYF,TGCAGTGCTAGAGGTTGGGGGGCTAGCGGGAGCGGGGAGACCCAGTACTTC
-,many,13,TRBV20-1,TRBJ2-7,CSARDGGPYEQYF,TGCAGTGCTAGAGATGGGGGACCCTACGAGCAGTACTTC
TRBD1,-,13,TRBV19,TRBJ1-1,CASSQKSRDRTFF,TGTGCCAGTAGCCAAAAGTCCAGGGACAGGACTTTCTTT
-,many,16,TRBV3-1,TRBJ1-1,CASSQVIIAGNTEAFF,TGTGCCAGCAGCCAAGTAATTATCGCAGGGAATACTGAAGCTTTCTTT
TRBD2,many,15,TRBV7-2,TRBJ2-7,CASSERSGGAYEQYF,TGTGCCAGCAGTGAAAGATCGGGAGGGGCCTACGAGCAGTACTTC
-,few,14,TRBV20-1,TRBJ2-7,CSARDTLARDEQYF,TGCAGTGCTAGAGATACGCTAGCCCGGGACGAGCAGTACTTC
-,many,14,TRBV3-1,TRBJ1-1,CASSPRDRRTEAFF,TGTGCCAGCAGCCCCCGGGACCGGAGGACTGAAGCTTTCTTT
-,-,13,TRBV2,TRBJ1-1,CASSRALRTEAFF,TGTGCCAGCAGTAGGGCCTTAAGGACTGAGGCTTTCTTT
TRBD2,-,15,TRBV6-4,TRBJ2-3,CASSVAGELTDTQYF,TGTGCCAGCAGTGTAGCGGGAGAGCTCACAGATACGCAGTATTTT
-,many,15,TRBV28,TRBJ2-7,CASSSPGSGSYEQYF,TGTGCCAGCAGTTCCCCAGGGAGCGGCTCCTACGAGCAGTACTTC
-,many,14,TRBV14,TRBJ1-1,CASSQEFRGAEAFF,TGTGCCAGCAGCCAAGAGTTCCGGGGCGCCGAAGCTTTCTTT
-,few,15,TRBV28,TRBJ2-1,CASRQTGTNHNEQFF,TGTGCCAGCAGACAGACCGGGACAAATCACAATGAGCAGTTCTTC
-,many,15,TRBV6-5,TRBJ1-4,CASSYSGTRSEKLFF,TGTGCCAGCAGTTACTCCGGGACCCGGAGTGAAAAACTGTTTTTT
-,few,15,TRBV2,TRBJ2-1,CASSADRASYNEQFF,TGTGCCAGCAGTGCGGACAGAGCGAGTTACAATGAGCAGTTCTTC
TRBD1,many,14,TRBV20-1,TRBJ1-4,CSAANPGQYEKLFF,TGCAGTGCAGCTAATCCGGGACAGTATGAAAAACTGTTTTTT
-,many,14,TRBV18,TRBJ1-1,CASSPPVSNTEAFF,TGTGCCAGCTCTCCACCTGTTTCGAACACTGAAGCTTTCTTT
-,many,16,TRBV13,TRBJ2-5,CASSLASEFKRETQYF,TGTGCCAGCAGCTTAGCATCGGAATTTAAGAGAGAGACCCAGTACTTC
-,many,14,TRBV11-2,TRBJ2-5,CASRAGTLIETQYF,TGTGCCAGCAGGGCCGGGACGCTTATAGAGACCCAGTACTTC
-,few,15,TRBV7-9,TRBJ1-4,CASSLAGQGGEKLFF,TGTGCCAGCAGCTTAGCGGGGCAGGGTGGTGAAAAACTGTTTTTT
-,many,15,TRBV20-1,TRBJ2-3,CSARDREGARDTQYF,TGCAGTGCTAGAGATCGAGAGGGAGCTCGAGATACGCAGTATTTT
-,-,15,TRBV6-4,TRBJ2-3,CASSDSGLSTDTQYF,TGTGCCAGCAGTGACTCCGGACTGTCCACAGATACGCAGTATTTT
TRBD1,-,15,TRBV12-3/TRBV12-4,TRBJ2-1,CASTRDRASYNEQFF,TGTGCCAGCACCAGAGACAGGGCCTCCTACAATGAGCAGTTCTTC
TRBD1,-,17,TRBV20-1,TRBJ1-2,CSARGELWGQGIYGYTF,TGCAGTGCTAGAGGGGAGCTTTGGGGACAGGGAATTTACGGCTACACCTTC
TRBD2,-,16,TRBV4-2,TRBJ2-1,CASSQPSGGTYNEQFF,TGTGCCAGCAGCCAACCCAGCGGGGGCACCTACAATGAGCAGTTCTTC
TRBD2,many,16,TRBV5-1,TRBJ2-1,CASSPGTSGIYNEQFF,TGCGCCAGCAGCCCCGGGACTAGCGGGATTTACAATGAGCAGTTCTTC
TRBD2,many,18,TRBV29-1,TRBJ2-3,CSVEDQFRLAGGTDTQYF,TGCAGCGTTGAAGATCAATTTCGTCTAGCGGGAGGCACAGATACGCAGTATTTT
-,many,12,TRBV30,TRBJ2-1,CAWRDRGNEQFF,TGTGCCTGGAGGGACCGAGGGAATGAGCAGTTCTTC
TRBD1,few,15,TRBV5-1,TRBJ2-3,CASSMQGVSTDTQYF,TGCGCCAGCAGCATGCAGGGGGTGAGCACAGATACGCAGTATTTT